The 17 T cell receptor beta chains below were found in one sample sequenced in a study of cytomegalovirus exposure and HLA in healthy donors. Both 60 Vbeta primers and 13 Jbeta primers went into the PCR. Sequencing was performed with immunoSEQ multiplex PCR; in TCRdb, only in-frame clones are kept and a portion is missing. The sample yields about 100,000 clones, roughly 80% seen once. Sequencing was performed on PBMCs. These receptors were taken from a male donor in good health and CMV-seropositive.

The CDR3 sequence: CASTAGIRTDTQYF. For the CDR3, the DNA is TGTGCCAGCACGGCGGGGATACGGACAGATACGCAGTATTTT. This sequence joins TRBV6-1 and TRBJ2-3; TRBD2 is a possible D gene (6 bases). The V gene lost 7 bases and the J gene lost 3 bases, with 14 bases spanning the gap. The germline V gene encodes CDR1 MNHNS and CDR2 SASEGT. This CDR3 is built from 14 residues.

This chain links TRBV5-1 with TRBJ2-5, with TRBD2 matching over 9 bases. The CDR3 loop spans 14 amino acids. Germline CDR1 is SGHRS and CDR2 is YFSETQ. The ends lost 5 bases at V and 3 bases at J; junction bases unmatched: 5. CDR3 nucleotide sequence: TGCGCCAGCAGTTCTATAGCGGGAGAAGAGACCCAGTACTTC. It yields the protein CASSSIAGEETQYF.

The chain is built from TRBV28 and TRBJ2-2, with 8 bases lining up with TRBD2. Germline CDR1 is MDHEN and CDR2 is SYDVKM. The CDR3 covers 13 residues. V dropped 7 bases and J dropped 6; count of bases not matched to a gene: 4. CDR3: CASIRREAGELFF. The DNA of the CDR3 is TGTGCCAGCATAAGGCGGGAGGCCGGGGAGCTGTTTTTT.

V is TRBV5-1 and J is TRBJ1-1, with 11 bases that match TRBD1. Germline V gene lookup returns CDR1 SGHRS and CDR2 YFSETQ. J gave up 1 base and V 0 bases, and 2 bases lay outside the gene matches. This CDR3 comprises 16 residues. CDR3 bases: TGCGCCAGCAGCTTGGGGGACAGGGGGGGGAACACTGAAGCTTTCTTT. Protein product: CASSLGDRGGNTEAFF. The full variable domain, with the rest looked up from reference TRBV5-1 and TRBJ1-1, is KAGVTQTPRYLIKTRGQQVTLSCSPISGHRSVSWYQQTPGQGLQFLFEYFSETQRNKGNFPGRFSGRQFSNSRSEMNVSTLELGDSALYLCASSLGDRGGNTEAFFGQGTRLTVV.

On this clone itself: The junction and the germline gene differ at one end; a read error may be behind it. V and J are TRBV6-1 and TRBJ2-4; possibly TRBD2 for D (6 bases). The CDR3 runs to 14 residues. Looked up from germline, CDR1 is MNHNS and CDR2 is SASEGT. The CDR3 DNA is TGTGCCAGCTCGGGCGGAGGGGCCAAAAACAGTCAGTACTTC. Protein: CASSGGGAKNSQYF.

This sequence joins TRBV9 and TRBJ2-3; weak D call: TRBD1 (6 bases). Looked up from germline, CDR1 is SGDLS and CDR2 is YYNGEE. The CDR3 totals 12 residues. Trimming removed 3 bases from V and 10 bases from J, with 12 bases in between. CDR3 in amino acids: CASSGQGIAQYF. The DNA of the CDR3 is TGTGCCAGCAGCGGGCAGGGGATCGCGCAGTATTTT.

The CDR3 DNA reads as TGTGCCAGTAGTATAGCGGACAGGGGCATGGATACGCAGTATTTT. It is translated as CASSIADRGMDTQYF. J is TRBJ2-3 and V is TRBV19, with 9 bases matching TRBD1. The CDR3 has 15 amino acids. The trim removed 1 base at V and 6 bases at J, leaving 5 bases unmatched. In germline, CDR1 is LNHDA, CDR2 SQIVND (reference sequence).

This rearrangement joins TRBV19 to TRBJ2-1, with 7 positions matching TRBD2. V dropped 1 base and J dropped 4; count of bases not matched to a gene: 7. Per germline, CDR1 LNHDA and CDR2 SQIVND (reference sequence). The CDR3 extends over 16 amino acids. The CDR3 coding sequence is TGTGCCAGTAGTATAGGGCGGGAGTCTGGATACAATGAGCAGTTCTTC. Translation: CASSIGRESGYNEQFF.

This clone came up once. This chain's CDR3 is CASSFQQGPQPQHF. DNA for the CDR3: TGTGCCAGCAGCTTCCAACAGGGCCCTCAGCCCCAGCATTTT. This chain joins TRBV5-6 and TRBJ1-5, with a possible D match to TRBD1 (6 bases). The CDR3 is made up of 14 amino acids. Trimming stripped 2 bases from V and 6 bases from J, with 12 bases between. Germline V gives CDR1 SGHDT, CDR2 YYEEEE. Drawing the rest from reference TRBV5-6 and TRBJ1-5, the complete variable domain is DAGVTQSPTHLIKTRGQQVTLRCSPKSGHDTVSWYQQALGQGPQFIFQYYEEEERQRGNFPDRFSGHQFPNYSSELNVNALLLGDSALYLCASSFQQGPQPQHFGDGTRLSIL.

The CDR3 DNA reads TGTGCCAGCAGTGGCTCGACTAGCGGGAGTGGCACAGATACGCAGTATTTT. It translates to CASSGSTSGSGTDTQYF. This rearrangement joins TRBV28 to TRBJ2-3, with 12 bases fitting TRBD2. The germline V gene encodes CDR1 MDHEN and CDR2 SYDVKM. The trim removed 5 bases at V and 1 base at J, leaving 7 bases unmatched. The CDR3 totals 17 residues.

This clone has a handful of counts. CDR3 sequence: CASSIGGRAAGYTF. CDR3 in DNA: TGTGCCAGTAGTATAGGTGGCAGGGCGGCTGGCTACACCTTC. The gene calls are TRBV19 and TRBJ1-2, with a tentative D call TRBD1 (5 bases). Germline V gene sequence: CDR1 LNHDA, CDR2 SQIVND (reference sequence). V dropped 1 base and J dropped 7 bases, with 13 bases sitting between them. The CDR3 covers 14 residues.

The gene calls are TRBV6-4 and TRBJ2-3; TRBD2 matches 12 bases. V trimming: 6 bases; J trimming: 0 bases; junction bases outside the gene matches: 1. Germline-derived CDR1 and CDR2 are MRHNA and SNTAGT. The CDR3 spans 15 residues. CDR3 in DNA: TGTGCCAGCAGCCTAGCGGGAGGGAGCACAGATACGCAGTATTTT. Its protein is CASSLAGGSTDTQYF.

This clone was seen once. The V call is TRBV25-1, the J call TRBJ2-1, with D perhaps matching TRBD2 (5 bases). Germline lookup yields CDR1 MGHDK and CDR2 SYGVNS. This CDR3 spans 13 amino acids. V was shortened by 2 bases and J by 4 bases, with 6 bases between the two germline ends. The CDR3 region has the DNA TGTGCCAGCAGTGAACGGGGTTACAATGAGCAGTTCTTC. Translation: CASSERGYNEQFF.

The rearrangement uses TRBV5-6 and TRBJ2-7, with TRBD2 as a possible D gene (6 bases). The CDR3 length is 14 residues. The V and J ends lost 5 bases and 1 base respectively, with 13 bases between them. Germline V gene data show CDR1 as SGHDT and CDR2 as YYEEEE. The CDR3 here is CASRSSGTSYEQYF. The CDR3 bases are TGTGCCAGCAGATCCTCCGGGACTTCCTACGAGCAGTACTTC.

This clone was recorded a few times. This CDR3 is CASSSGGGGYTF. CDR3 DNA: TGTGCCAGCAGTTCGGGGGGCGGGGGCTACACCTTC. The V and J genes are TRBV28 and TRBJ1-2, with D perhaps matching TRBD1 (6 bases). In germline, CDR1 is MDHEN, CDR2 SYDVKM. This CDR3 has 12 residues. V was trimmed by 4 bases and J by 8 bases, leaving 11 bases between them.

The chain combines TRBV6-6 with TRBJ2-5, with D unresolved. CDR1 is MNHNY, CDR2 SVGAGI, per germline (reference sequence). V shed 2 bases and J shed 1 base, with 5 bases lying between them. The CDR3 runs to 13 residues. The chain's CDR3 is CASSYNLQETQYF. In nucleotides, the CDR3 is TGTGCCAGCAGTTACAATCTCCAAGAGACCCAGTACTTC.

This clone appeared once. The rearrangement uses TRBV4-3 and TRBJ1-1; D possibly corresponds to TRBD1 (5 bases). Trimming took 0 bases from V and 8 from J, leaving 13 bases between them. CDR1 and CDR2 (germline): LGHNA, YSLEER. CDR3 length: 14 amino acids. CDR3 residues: CASSQDRGGPEAFF. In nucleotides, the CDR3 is TGCGCCAGCAGCCAAGATAGGGGCGGCCCGGAAGCTTTCTTT.